The 26 T cell receptor beta chains below were found in one sample sequenced in a study of vaccination and CD4 T cells after COVID-19 (dated by TCRdb to 2021 to 2024). No antigen is known for these receptors. Taken with the paper, the label for treatment or condition translates to: approximately 9-day PBMC culture with coronavirus spike peptide pools or control peptides (ViraFEST assay). The library was generated by PCR. Instrument on record: Illumina iSeq 100. DNA from cultured CD4+ T cells underwent TCR sequencing with the Oncomine TCR Beta short-read assay at the Johns Hopkins FTIC core. In TCRdb, the public reads were trimmed at Q25 with fastp and aligned with MiXCR, with productive beta chains retained. Every distinct CDR3 protein forms one entry, paired with its most common genes and DNA. The sample table records roughly 26,000 distinct CDR3 sequences; under 70% of these occur just once. The ten largest clonotypes hold 4.5% to 5% of the sample.

The source material was CD4+ T cells from blood, cultured in vitro. These receptors came from a human donor who had recovered from COVID-19.

The genes are TRBV7-9 and TRBJ2-6, with D unclear. V was clipped by 6 bases and J by 0 bases, with 15 bases between them. The CDR3 spans 17 residues. The germline gives CDR1 SEHNR, CDR2 FQNEAQ (reference sequence). DNA of the CDR3: TGTGCCAGCAGTTCCGTGCAGTGGACCTCTGGGGCCAACGTCCTGACTTTC. Translating it yields CASSSVQWTSGANVLTF.

The sample holds a few counts of this clonotype. The V gene is TRBV2, the J gene TRBJ2-5; D is possibly TRBD1 (6 bases). This CDR3 has 13 residues. Looked up from germline, CDR1 is SNHLY and CDR2 is FYNNEI. Trimming pared 6 bases from V and 2 bases from J, leaving 10 bases between. Here the CDR3 DNA reads TGTGCCAGCAGGAGGACAGAACAAGAGACCCAGTACTTC. Amino acids: CASRRTEQETQYF. The full variable domain, rest sourced from reference TRBV2 and TRBJ2-5, is EPEVTQTPSHQVTQMGQEVILRCVPISNHLYFYWYRQILGQKVEFLVSFYNNEISEKSEIFDDQFSVERPDGSNFTLKIRSTKLEDSAMYFCASRRTEQETQYFGPGTRLLVL.

This clonotype was counted a few times. V and J are TRBV7-9 and TRBJ1-2; D is unclear. V shed 1 base and J shed 3 bases, with 6 bases lying between them. The CDR3 is 13 amino acids. Germline V gene data show CDR1 as SEHNR and CDR2 as FQNEAQ (reference sequence). This CDR3 reads CASSLEPDYGYTF. CDR3 DNA sequence: TGTGCCAGCAGCTTAGAACCGGACTATGGCTACACCTTC.

This clonotype was picked up a small number of times. The V gene is TRBV6-2 or TRBV6-3, the J gene TRBJ1-5, with 8 bases identical to TRBD1. The CDR3 runs to 16 residues. CDR1 and CDR2 (germline): MNHEY, SVGEGT. Unmatched junction bases numbered 16, after V lost 6 bases and J lost 9 bases. The CDR3 coding sequence is TGTGCCAGCAGACCCGGACAGGGAACGGGGATGAGGCCCCAGCATTTT. Translation gives CASRPGQGTGMRPQHF.

This clonotype was recorded once. The rearrangement joins TRBV7-9 to TRBJ2-7, with TRBD2 matching 11 bases. The CDR3 runs to 15 residues. CDR1 SEHNR and CDR2 FQNEAQ come from the germline V gene (reference sequence). V shed 2 bases and J 4 bases; nucleotides not matched to a gene: 4. The CDR3 nucleotides read TGTGCCAGCAGCTTATTACTAGCGGGAGCGTACGAGCAGTACTTC. This encodes CASSLLLAGAYEQYF.

The chain recombines TRBV5-5 with TRBJ1-1, with D tentatively TRBD1 (5 bases). CDR3 size: 13 residues. Germline V lookup: CDR1 SGHKS, CDR2 YYEKEE (reference sequence). V lost 2 bases and J 1 base, leaving 6 bases between the germline ends. CDR3 protein: CASSFGGNTEAFF. CDR3 nucleotides: TGTGCCAGCAGCTTTGGGGGGAACACTGAAGCTTTCTTT.

The chain recombines TRBV4-2 with TRBJ1-1, with D perhaps TRBD1 (6 bases). Between the trimmed V and J ends, which lost 7 bases and 4 bases, there was a span of 22 bases. The CDR3 consists of 16 residues. Germline V gene sequence: CDR1 LGHNA, CDR2 YNFKEQ. The CDR3 reads CASILTTGVGGTEAFF. CDR3 bases: TGTGCCAGCATCCTTACGACGGGGGTAGGGGGCACTGAAGCTTTCTTT.

V usage is TRBV5-5 and J usage is TRBJ1-1; unclear D gene. V shed 3 bases and J shed 2 bases, with 14 bases lying between them. The CDR3 is 15 residues long. CDR1 and CDR2 from the germline V gene are SGHKS and YYEKEE (reference sequence). The CDR3 DNA is TGTGCCAGCAGCTCCGTATCTACTGTAAACACTGAAGCTTTCTTT. Protein product: CASSSVSTVNTEAFF.

The chain combines TRBV6-2 or TRBV6-3 with TRBJ2-1, with 9 bases lining up with TRBD1. Germline V gene sequence: CDR1 MNHEY, CDR2 SVGEGT. The CDR3 sequence is 14 residues long. V shed 8 bases, J shed 4 bases, and the junction held 6 bases outside the gene matches. Here the CDR3 reads CASRRDRVYNEQFF. CDR3 DNA: TGTGCCAGCCGCCGGGACAGGGTGTACAATGAGCAGTTCTTC.

The chain recombines TRBV20-1 with TRBJ2-5; TRBD2 matches 13 bases. The CDR3 is 15 residues long. With V trimmed by 5 bases and J by 4 bases, 7 bases remained unmatched. Germline V gives CDR1 DFQATT, CDR2 SNEGSKA (reference sequence). CDR3 in DNA: TGCAGTGCTTCTCCGACTAGCGGGAGGAGAGAGACCCAGTACTTC. As protein: CSASPTSGRRETQYF.

The V gene is TRBV11-3, the J gene TRBJ2-2; 8 positions agree with TRBD2. CDR3 length: 15 residues. Germline CDR1 SGHNT, CDR2 YENEEA. V shed 5 bases and J 6 bases; nucleotides not matched to a gene: 8. The CDR3, as DNA: TGTGCCAGCAGCCCGGTTGGAGCGGGAGCCGGGGAGCTGTTTTTT. Translation gives CASSPVGAGAGELFF.

This clonotype was seen only a few times. This chain links TRBV19 with TRBJ1-1, with TRBD1 matching 7 bases. Germline V gene data show CDR1 as LNHDA and CDR2 as SQIVND (reference sequence). The CDR3 runs to 15 residues. The V gene end was trimmed by 9 bases and the J gene end by 4 bases; junction bases not matched to a gene: 14. CDR3 nucleotides: TGTGCCAGCACCAGACAGGGCGGGAGCGGCACTGAAGCTTTCTTT. Translated, it gives CASTRQGGSGTEAFF. The full variable domain, with the rest looked up from reference TRBV19 and TRBJ1-1, is DGGITQSPKYLFRKEGQNVTLSCEQNLNHDAMYWYRQDPGQGLRLIYYSQIVNDFQKGDIAEGYSVSREKKESFPLTVTSAQKNPTAFYLCASTRQGGSGTEAFFGQGTRLTVV.

This clonotype appeared a few times. J is TRBJ1-5 and V is TRBV4-3; D is unresolved. This CDR3 is built from 14 residues. Germline assignment: CDR1 LGHNA and CDR2 YSLEER. V lost 1 base and J lost 6, with 10 bases in between. CDR3 coding DNA: TGCGCCAGCAGCCAAGGGAGGGCACCTCAGCCCCAGCATTTT. Translation: CASSQGRAPQPQHF.

DNA for the CDR3: TGTGCCAGCAGCACTAGGCCCGGGGCCGGGGAGCTGTTTTTT. It yields the protein CASSTRPGAGELFF. The chain uses TRBV28 and TRBJ2-2, with D possibly being TRBD2 (5 bases). Germline V gene lookup returns CDR1 MDHEN and CDR2 SYDVKM. The V and J ends lost 6 bases and 6 bases respectively, with 14 bases between them. This CDR3 spans 14 amino acids. Filled out from reference TRBV28 and TRBJ2-2, the complete variable domain reads DVKVTQSSRYLVKRTGEKVFLECVQDMDHENMFWYRQDPGLGLRLIYFSYDVKMKEKGDIPEGYSVSREKKERFSLILESASTNQTSMYLCASSTRPGAGELFFGEGSRLTVL.

V and J are TRBV19 and TRBJ1-5; D call uncertain. Germline CDR1 LNHDA, CDR2 SQIVND (reference sequence). The CDR3 sequence is 14 residues long. Trimming left V 2 bases short and J 0 bases short, with 5 bases between. CDR3 coding DNA: TGTGCCAGTAGTATATCATATAGCAATCAGCCCCAGCATTTT. Amino acid sequence: CASSISYSNQPQHF.

This clonotype showed up just once. This chain uses TRBV12-3 or TRBV12-4 with TRBJ2-5; no reliable D call. V was shortened by 6 bases and J by 2 bases, with 13 bases between the two germline ends. The CDR3 extends over 14 amino acids. The CDR3 nucleotides are TGTGCCAGCAGCCAACGACGGAATCAAGAGACCCAGTACTTC. Protein: CASSQRRNQETQYF.

The rearrangement joins TRBV7-2 to TRBJ2-7; 13 bases agree with TRBD2. The CDR3 contains 14 residues. Trimming removed 5 bases from V and 7 bases from J; junction bases left unmatched: 5. The germline CDR1 and CDR2 sequences are SGHTA and FQGNSA. CDR3 loop: CASSPGLAGREQYF. The CDR3 nucleotides read TGTGCCAGCAGCCCGGGACTAGCGGGAAGGGAGCAGTACTTC.

This clonotype was seen once. The chain joins TRBV20-1 to TRBJ1-1, with no clear D. V lost 1 base and J 3 bases, leaving 3 bases between the germline ends. CDR1 is DFQATT and CDR2 is SNEGSKA in the germline V gene (reference sequence). The length of the CDR3 is 11 residues. CDR3 in amino acids: CSARVDTEAFF. The CDR3 DNA reads as TGCAGTGCTAGAGTTGACACTGAAGCTTTCTTT.

The chain links TRBV23-1 to TRBJ2-2, with a tentative D call TRBD2 (6 bases). TRBV23-1 is an ORF, and what it does is uncertain. The CDR3 is 15 amino acids. Trimming cost V 9 bases and J 4 bases, with 18 bases left between them. In nucleotides, the CDR3 is TGCGCCAGACCAACCAACCAGGGAGGCACCGGGGAGCTGTTTTTT. This gives the protein CARPTNQGGTGELFF.

This clonotype has more than one count but fewer than ten. The gene calls are TRBV20-1 and TRBJ2-7, with D possibly matching TRBD2 (6 bases). The V gene lost 7 bases and the J gene lost 2 bases, with 9 bases spanning the gap. The CDR3 has 11 residues. Germline V lookup: CDR1 DFQATT, CDR2 SNEGSKA (reference sequence). This CDR3 reads CSGAGTYEQYF. In DNA, the CDR3 is TGCAGTGGGGCGGGAACCTACGAGCAGTACTTC.

This clonotype was seen only a few times. This chain uses TRBV6-5 with TRBJ1-1; D not certain. The CDR3 is 15 residues long. Trimming stripped 0 bases from V and 1 base from J, with 9 bases between. Germline V gene data show CDR1 as MNHEY and CDR2 as SVGAGI. The CDR3 nucleotides read TGTGCCAGCAGTTACTCTTGGACGACGAACACTGAAGCTTTCTTT. Its protein is CASSYSWTTNTEAFF.

This clonotype has more than one count but fewer than ten. CDR3: CASGNSNQPQHF. As DNA, the CDR3 is TGTGCCAGCGGAAACTCGAATCAGCCCCAGCATTTT. The chain joins TRBV7-8 to TRBJ1-5; D uncertain. The CDR3 has 12 amino acids. From germline, CDR1 is SGHVS and CDR2 FQNEAQ. V lost 8 bases and J 4 bases, leaving 9 bases between the germline ends.

The chain couples TRBV6-1 to TRBJ2-5; 7 bases align to TRBD1. The germline CDR1 and CDR2 sequences are MNHNS and SASEGT. The CDR3 loop spans 15 amino acids. V shed 3 bases and J 3 bases; nucleotides not matched to a gene: 7. The CDR3: CASSEPGQKKETQYF. In nucleotides, the CDR3 is TGTGCCAGCAGTGAGCCGGGACAGAAGAAAGAGACCCAGTACTTC.

The rearrangement links TRBV27 to TRBJ1-1, with unresolved D. Trimming took 5 bases from V and 1 from J, leaving 8 bases between them. The CDR3 length is 13 residues. Per germline, CDR1 MNHEY and CDR2 SMNVEV (reference sequence). The CDR3 DNA reads as TGTGCCAGCAGTCCCCGCCGGAACACTGAAGCTTTCTTT. This sequence encodes CASSPRRNTEAFF.

For the CDR3, the DNA is TGTGCCAGCCGAACTAGCGGGAGTCAGGAGGAGACCCAGTACTTC. This translates into CASRTSGSQEETQYF. This chain connects TRBV6-1 to TRBJ2-5; 11 bases match TRBD2. Trimming removed 8 bases from V and 5 bases from J; junction bases left unmatched: 10. Germline assignment: CDR1 MNHNS and CDR2 SASEGT. The CDR3 has 15 residues.

The chain employs TRBV7-2 and TRBJ2-7; 13 bases are a match to TRBD2. Germline CDR1 reads SGHTA; CDR2 reads FQGNSA. The CDR3 totals 17 residues. The V and J ends lost 6 bases and 2 bases, in that order; junction bases with no gene match: 10. CDR3 sequence reads: CASSDPGLAGVTYEQYF. The CDR3 coding sequence is TGTGCCAGCAGTGACCCCGGACTAGCGGGGGTTACCTACGAGCAGTACTTC.